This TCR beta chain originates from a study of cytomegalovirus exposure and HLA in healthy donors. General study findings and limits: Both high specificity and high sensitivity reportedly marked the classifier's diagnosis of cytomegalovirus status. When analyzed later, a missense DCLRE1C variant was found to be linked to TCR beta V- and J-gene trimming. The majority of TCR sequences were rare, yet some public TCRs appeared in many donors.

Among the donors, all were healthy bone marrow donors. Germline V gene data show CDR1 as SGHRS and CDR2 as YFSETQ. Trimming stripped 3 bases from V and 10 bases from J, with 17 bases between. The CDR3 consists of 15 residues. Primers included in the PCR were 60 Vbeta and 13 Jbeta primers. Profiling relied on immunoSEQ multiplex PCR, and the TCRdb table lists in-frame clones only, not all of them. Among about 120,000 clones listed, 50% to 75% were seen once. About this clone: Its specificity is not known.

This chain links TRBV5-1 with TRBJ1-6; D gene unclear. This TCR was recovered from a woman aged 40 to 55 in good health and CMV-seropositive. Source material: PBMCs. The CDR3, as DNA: TGCGCCAGCAGCTCTGGCGCGGCAGGCGGGTCACCCCTCCACTTT. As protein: CASSSGAAGGSPLHF.